Each of the 24 T cell receptor beta chains below was sequenced from the same sample in a study of T cells in Graves' hyperthyroidism and ophthalmopathy. Amplification of TCR beta CDR3 regions was performed using RNA transcripts as template. The TCR CDR3 was amplified in a first-round RT-PCR using the HTBI primer set. Each CDR3 protein is one row after TCRdb ran MiXCR on the multiplex PCR reads. This table has a few hundred thousand distinct CDR3 sequences, approximately 14% appearing once. Material: blood. These receptors all come from a woman aged 30 to 39 with Graves' hyperthyroidism.

This clonotype was seen repeatedly, ten times or more. V usage is TRBV27 and J usage is TRBJ2-7, with D unclear. The CDR3 is made up of 14 amino acids. From germline, CDR1 is MNHEY and CDR2 SMNVEV (reference sequence). The germline V and J ends were trimmed by 2 bases and 3 bases, with 11 bases remaining between them. The CDR3 here is CASSLTQPHYEQYF. The CDR3 DNA follows: TGTGCCAGCAGTTTAACTCAACCCCACTACGAGCAGTACTTC.

This clonotype was seen only a few times. The chain carries TRBV28 and TRBJ1-2, with D possibly matching TRBD1 (6 bases). Looked up from germline, CDR1 is MDHEN and CDR2 is SYDVKM. Trimming pared 0 bases from V and 3 bases from J, leaving 8 bases between. The CDR3 is 14 residues long. The CDR3 coding sequence is TGTGCCAGCAGTTTATGGGGGGCTGACTATGGCTACACCTTC. Its translation: CASSLWGADYGYTF.

This clonotype appeared many times. The chain combines TRBV18 with TRBJ2-1; D perhaps matches TRBD1 (6 bases). The CDR3 has 17 amino acids. V was clipped by 0 bases and J by 7 bases, with 19 bases between them. Germline assignment: CDR1 KGHSH and CDR2 LQKENI. CDR3 nucleotides: TGTGCCAGCTCACCACCCCTCTTGGGGGCGGGCAGGAATGAGCAGTTCTTC. This codes for CASSPPLLGAGRNEQFF.

V gene TRBV20-1 combines with J gene TRBJ1-5; TRBD1 matches at 8 bases. The trim removed 7 bases at V and 6 bases at J, leaving 8 bases unmatched. This CDR3 region has 13 residues. The germline V gene has CDR1 DFQATT and CDR2 SNEGSKA (reference sequence). CDR3 bases: TGCAGTGTCGGAGGGACAGGCGGTCAGCCCCAGCATTTT. As protein: CSVGGTGGQPQHF.

The CDR3 spells CASGLSGTGNGYTF. CDR3 DNA: TGTGCTAGTGGCCTCTCCGGGACAGGGAATGGCTACACCTTC. The J gene is TRBJ1-2, the V gene TRBV12-5; 9 bases agree with TRBD1. The CDR3 sequence is 14 residues long. Looked up from germline, CDR1 is LGHNT and CDR2 is FRNRAP. With 6 bases clipped from V and 6 bases from J, the junction kept 8 bases outside the gene matches.

This clonotype was detected ten times or more. The genes are TRBV28 and TRBJ1-1; D is unresolved. The germline CDR1 and CDR2 sequences are MDHEN and SYDVKM. This CDR3 is built from 15 residues. V was shortened by 7 bases and J by 0 bases, with 15 bases between the two germline ends. As DNA, the CDR3 is TGTGCCAGCACGCGCCTGAGGGAACTGAACACTGAAGCTTTCTTT. It codes for CASTRLRELNTEAFF. The entire variable domain, with the rest obtained from reference TRBV28 and TRBJ1-1, is as follows: DVKVTQSSRYLVKRTGEKVFLECVQDMDHENMFWYRQDPGLGLRLIYFSYDVKMKEKGDIPEGYSVSREKKERFSLILESASTNQTSMYLCASTRLRELNTEAFFGQGTRLTVV.

The V and J genes are TRBV7-6 and TRBJ1-1; the D is unclear. V was shortened by 3 bases and J by 4 bases, with 18 bases between the two germline ends. The CDR3 covers 16 residues. Per the germline V gene, CDR1 is SGHVS and CDR2 is FNYEAQ. CDR3 sequence (DNA): TGTGCCAGCAGCTTGGTAGCGGGGTTGAGGTCCACTGAAGCTTTCTTT. Protein sequence: CASSLVAGLRSTEAFF.

Ten or more counts support this clonotype. The gene calls are TRBV27 and TRBJ2-3; D remains unclear. V gave up 5 bases and J gave up 7 bases, with 19 bases separating them. CDR3 length: 15 residues. In germline, CDR1 is MNHEY, CDR2 SMNVEV (reference sequence). The CDR3 spells CASSPRRPTLYTQYF. The CDR3 DNA follows: TGTGCCAGCAGTCCACGCAGACCGACTCTCTATACGCAGTATTTT.

There are many counts of this clonotype. This chain links TRBV11-2 with TRBJ2-7; D is unclear. Trimming pared 3 bases from V and 7 bases from J, leaving 10 bases between. This CDR3 comprises 12 residues. Per germline, CDR1 SGHAT and CDR2 FQNNGV. The CDR3 loop reads CASSFGMREQYF. In DNA, the CDR3 is TGTGCCAGCAGCTTCGGAATGAGGGAGCAGTACTTC.

This clonotype was detected ten times or more. V gene TRBV5-1 combines with J gene TRBJ2-1; D tentatively reads TRBD1 or TRBD2 (5 bases each). The V and J ends lost 0 bases and 5 bases respectively, with 9 bases between them. The CDR3 is 14 amino acids. Germline V gene lookup returns CDR1 SGHRS and CDR2 YFSETQ. CDR3: CASSLGDGNNEQFF. CDR3 nucleotides: TGCGCCAGCAGCTTGGGGGACGGAAACAATGAGCAGTTCTTC. Using reference TRBV5-1 and TRBJ2-1 for the parts outside the CDR3, the full variable domain is KAGVTQTPRYLIKTRGQQVTLSCSPISGHRSVSWYQQTPGQGLQFLFEYFSETQRNKGNFPGRFSGRQFSNSRSEMNVSTLELGDSALYLCASSLGDGNNEQFFGPGTRLTVL.

Many counts were recorded for this clonotype. This rearrangement joins TRBV7-8 to TRBJ2-7, with D tentatively TRBD1 or TRBD2 (5 bases each). Germline V lookup: CDR1 SGHVS, CDR2 FQNEAQ. This CDR3 is built from 14 residues. V was pared by 5 bases and J by 3 bases, with 14 bases between. The CDR3 spells CASSASGRSYEQYF. The CDR3 DNA reads TGTGCCAGCAGCGCATCGGGGCGGAGCTACGAGCAGTACTTC.

The V and J genes are TRBV25-1 and TRBJ1-2; 8 bases line up with TRBD1. Trimming took 8 bases from V and 0 from J; bases not matched to a gene: 2. The CDR3 is 13 residues long. Germline-derived CDR1 and CDR2 are MGHDK and SYGVNS. The CDR3 DNA reads TGTGCCAGCTGGGGACAGGCTAACTATGGCTACACCTTC. Residues: CASWGQANYGYTF.

Points on this clonotype: A much larger clone differs by one base, so this may be a read error. This chain uses TRBV12-3 or TRBV12-4 with TRBJ2-7; D tentatively reads TRBD1 or TRBD2 (6 bases each). The CDR3 is 16 amino acids. CDR3 sequence (DNA): TGTGCCGGCAGTTTAGCGCTTCGGGGGCATTCCTACGAGCAGTACTTC. The encoded protein is CAGSLALRGHSYEQYF.

This clonotype came up many times. CDR3 residues: CASSSTDSSYEQYF. CDR3 nucleotides: TGTGCCAGCAGTTCCACAGATAGCTCCTACGAGCAGTACTTC. V gene TRBV28 combines with J gene TRBJ2-7, with D uncertain. This CDR3 contains 14 residues. Trimming left V 4 bases short and J 0 bases short, with 10 bases between. Per the germline V gene, CDR1 is MDHEN and CDR2 is SYDVKM.

This clonotype was counted at least ten times. The genes are TRBV12-3 or TRBV12-4 and TRBJ2-7, with 7 bases matching TRBD1. V lost 4 bases, J lost 1 base, and 4 bases stayed unmatched. The length of the CDR3 is 14 residues. DNA for the CDR3: TGTGCCAGCAGTTCGACAGGGAAGTCCTACGAGCAGTACTTC. This translates into CASSSTGKSYEQYF.

This chain uses TRBV10-1 with TRBJ2-2, with TRBD1 matching 11 bases. J gave up 6 bases and V 5 bases, and 5 bases lay outside the gene matches. The CDR3 is 15 residues long. Germline CDR1 is WNHNN and CDR2 is SYGVQD (reference sequence). The DNA of the CDR3 is TGCGCCAGCAGTCCGGGACAGGGGGGATCCGGGGAGCTGTTTTTT. Encoded protein: CASSPGQGGSGELFF.

V is TRBV28 and J is TRBJ2-7, with 7 bases fitting TRBD1. Trimming took 5 bases from V and 4 from J; bases not matched to a gene: 8. The CDR3 runs to 14 residues. Germline V gene sequence: CDR1 MDHEN, CDR2 SYDVKM. In nucleotides, the CDR3 is TGTGCCAGCAGTCAAGCGACAGGGCAGTACGAGCAGTACTTC. It translates to CASSQATGQYEQYF.

The sample holds many counts of this clonotype. The CDR3 loop reads CATGRDTYEQYF. The CDR3 DNA follows: TGTGCCACCGGGAGGGACACCTACGAGCAGTACTTC. This chain joins TRBV2 and TRBJ2-7; 8 nucleotides agree with TRBD2. Trimming took 10 bases from V and 2 from J; bases not matched to a gene: 4. The CDR3 runs to 12 residues. Per the germline V gene, CDR1 is SNHLY and CDR2 is FYNNEI.

This chain uses TRBV15 with TRBJ2-1; 9 bases are shared with TRBD1. This CDR3 has 18 residues. V shed 1 base and J 6 bases; nucleotides not matched to a gene: 13. Germline values: CDR1 LNHNV, CDR2 YYDKDF (reference sequence). CDR3: CATSRAWNRGQGSNEQFF. Written as DNA, the CDR3 is TGTGCCACCAGCAGAGCTTGGAACCGGGGACAGGGAAGCAATGAGCAGTTCTTC.

This clonotype has only a few counts. The gene calls are TRBV3-1 and TRBJ2-5, with D possibly matching TRBD2 (6 bases). V was shortened by 1 base and J by 2 bases, with 14 bases between the two germline ends. This CDR3 spans 16 amino acids. Germline values: CDR1 LGHDT, CDR2 YNNKEL (reference sequence). The CDR3 loop reads CASSQGLGGDQETQYF. The CDR3 nucleotides are TGTGCCAGCAGCCAAGGACTAGGCGGTGATCAAGAGACCCAGTACTTC.

This clonotype was observed many times. The J gene is TRBJ1-1, the V gene TRBV7-2; no definite D call. This CDR3 region has 15 residues. Trimming shortened V by 3 bases and J by 0 bases, and 11 bases separated the two germline ends. Germline CDR1 reads SGHTA; CDR2 reads FQGNSA. The chain's CDR3 is CASSFGWGLNTEAFF. The CDR3 nucleotides read TGTGCCAGCAGCTTCGGTTGGGGATTGAACACTGAAGCTTTCTTT.

This clonotype was recorded many times. This chain joins TRBV7-9 and TRBJ1-2; TRBD1 is a possible D gene (5 bases). The CDR3 consists of 15 residues. With 1 base removed from V and 5 bases from J, the gap between germline ends came to 14 bases. CDR1 is SEHNR and CDR2 is FQNEAQ in the germline V gene (reference sequence). The CDR3 sequence is CASSLGSEGVYGYTF. In DNA form, the CDR3 reads TGTGCCAGCAGCTTAGGCAGCGAAGGGGTTTATGGCTACACCTTC.

CDR3 in DNA: TGTGCCAGTAAAGCGTCTCAGGGCGGCGGTTCACCCCTCCACTTT. Amino acids: CASKASQGGGSPLHF. The V call is TRBV19, the J call TRBJ1-6; D might be TRBD1 (5 bases). There are 15 residues in the CDR3. The germline V gene encodes CDR1 LNHDA and CDR2 SQIVND (reference sequence). Trimming removed 7 bases from V and 9 bases from J, with 19 bases in between. The full variable domain, completed using reference TRBV19 and TRBJ1-6, is DGGITQSPKYLFRKEGQNVTLSCEQNLNHDAMYWYRQDPGQGLRLIYYSQIVNDFQKGDIAEGYSVSREKKESFPLTVTSAQKNPTAFYLCASKASQGGGSPLHFGNGTRLTVT.

This clonotype was recorded once. This rearrangement joins TRBV11-2 to TRBJ2-7; 9 bases map to TRBD1. V trimming: 3 bases; J trimming: 3 bases; junction bases outside the gene matches: 12. The CDR3 runs 17 residues. Germline V gene sequence: CDR1 SGHAT, CDR2 FQNNGV. The CDR3: CASSFDAGTGTLYEQYF. Here the CDR3 DNA reads TGTGCCAGCAGCTTTGACGCCGGGACAGGGACCCTCTACGAGCAGTACTTC.